A single sample gave rise to the 17 T cell receptor beta chains below, sequenced in a study of OX40 agonist ivuxolimab in advanced cancers. Libraries were built with the immunoSEQ multiplex PCR assay. The immuneACCESS repertoire file appears here via TCRdb, limited to in-frame rearrangements. These files lack a portion of the clones; in checked studies, under half of the deficit traces to unresolved V genes, and the cause of the others is not known. The sample table lists 55,000 to 75,000 clones, around 84% of them with a count of one. The ten largest clonotypes hold roughly 4.9% of the sample. Source: CD4+ or CD8+ T cells sorted from blood, taken in a trial of the OX40 agonist ivuxolimab. The receptors come from an adult with an advanced solid tumor such as melanoma, head and neck, liver or kidney cancer.

The chain couples TRBV7-2 to TRBJ2-5; 9 bases fit TRBD2. The CDR3 has 14 amino acids. Germline V gene lookup returns CDR1 SGHTA and CDR2 FQGNSA. Trimming removed 5 bases from V and 6 bases from J; junction bases left unmatched: 7. The CDR3 DNA reads TGTGCCAGCAGCACCGGGACTAGCCCTAAGACCCAGTACTTC. This gives the protein CASSTGTSPKTQYF.

The rearrangement links TRBV9 to TRBJ1-4; 9 bases agree with TRBD1. This CDR3 spans 16 amino acids. V trimming: 3 bases; J trimming: 8 bases; junction bases outside the gene matches: 11. CDR1 and CDR2 from the germline V gene are SGDLS and YYNGEE. The CDR3 sequence: CASSASPTGGGEKLFF. The CDR3 nucleotides read TGTGCCAGCAGCGCCTCTCCAACAGGGGGCGGAGAAAAACTGTTTTTT. Drawing the rest from reference TRBV9 and TRBJ1-4, the complete variable domain is DSGVTQTPKHLITATGQRVTLRCSPRSGDLSVYWYQQSLDQGLQFLIQYYNGEERAKGNILERFSAQQFPDLHSELNLSSLELGDSALYFCASSASPTGGGEKLFFGSGTQLSVL.

The chain recombines TRBV18 with TRBJ1-1; 7 bases line up with TRBD1. V lost 6 bases to trimming and J lost 1 base; unmatched junction nucleotides: 8. This CDR3 is 15 amino acids long. Germline V CDR1 and CDR2: KGHSH, LQKENI. The CDR3 nucleotides read TGTGCCAGCTCTCGGACCGGGACAGCGAACACTGAAGCTTTCTTT. Translation: CASSRTGTANTEAFF.

This clone has only one observation. The V and J genes are TRBV6-5 and TRBJ2-7; 7 bases agree with TRBD1. CDR1 MNHEY and CDR2 SVGAGI come from the germline V gene. The length of the CDR3 is 14 residues. V shed 6 bases and J 2 bases; nucleotides not matched to a gene: 7. The CDR3 here is CASRLTGTPYEQYF. CDR3 sequence (DNA): TGTGCCAGCAGACTGACAGGGACCCCCTACGAGCAGTACTTC.

The chain carries TRBV5-1 and TRBJ2-1, with D maybe TRBD2 (6 bases). Germline CDR1 and CDR2: SGHRS and YFSETQ. This CDR3 contains 16 residues. Deletions cut 1 base from V and 6 bases from J, with 17 bases between. CDR3 sequence (DNA): TGCGCCAGCAGCTTGTCGGGCACTAGCAGGCTCAATGAGCAGTTCTTC. Encoded protein: CASSLSGTSRLNEQFF. The whole variable domain, remainder taken from reference TRBV5-1 and TRBJ2-1, is KAGVTQTPRYLIKTRGQQVTLSCSPISGHRSVSWYQQTPGQGLQFLFEYFSETQRNKGNFPGRFSGRQFSNSRSEMNVSTLELGDSALYLCASSLSGTSRLNEQFFGPGTRLTVL.

V is TRBV5-1 and J is TRBJ2-1, with 13 bases lining up with TRBD2. Per the germline V gene, CDR1 is SGHRS and CDR2 is YFSETQ. V lost 4 bases and J lost 0; bases outside the gene matches: 4. The CDR3 is 17 amino acids. CDR3 in amino acids: CASSTTSGGYSYNEQFF. The CDR3 DNA is TGCGCCAGCAGCACGACTAGCGGGGGGTACTCCTACAATGAGCAGTTCTTC.

The CDR3 reads CASSPGNNQETQYF. DNA of the CDR3: TGTGCCAGTAGTCCCGGGAACAACCAAGAGACCCAGTACTTC. This chain uses TRBV19 with TRBJ2-5, with a possible D match to TRBD2 (5 bases). Germline V CDR1 and CDR2: LNHDA, SQIVND (reference sequence). The V gene lost 5 bases and the J gene lost 0 bases, with 10 bases spanning the gap. This CDR3 contains 14 residues. Full variable domain (remainder filled in from reference TRBV19 and TRBJ2-5): DGGITQSPKYLFRKEGQNVTLSCEQNLNHDAMYWYRQDPGQGLRLIYYSQIVNDFQKGDIAEGYSVSREKKESFPLTVTSAQKNPTAFYLCASSPGNNQETQYFGPGTRLLVL.

The J gene is TRBJ2-6, the V gene TRBV11-3, with D uncertain. The V end was cut by 5 bases, the J end by 2 bases, with 13 bases between. CDR1 SGHNT and CDR2 YENEEA come from the germline V gene. This CDR3 has 16 amino acids. DNA of the CDR3: TGTGCCAGCAGCCCCCGTTTGCTAACTGGGGCCAACGTCCTGACTTTC. It yields the protein CASSPRLLTGANVLTF.

The chain has TRBV7-6 and TRBJ1-4; weak D call: TRBD1 (6 bases). V lost 1 base to trimming and J lost 10 bases, with 16 bases between them. Germline CDR1 SGHVS, CDR2 FNYEAQ. The CDR3 consists of 15 residues. The CDR3 sequence is CASSLVVGHSGKLFF. CDR3 sequence (DNA): TGTGCCAGCAGCTTAGTGGTGGGACATTCAGGAAAACTGTTTTTT. Full variable domain (remainder filled in from reference TRBV7-6 and TRBJ1-4): GAGVSQSPRYKVTKRGQDVALRCDPISGHVSLYWYRQALGQGPEFLTYFNYEAQQDKSGLPNDRFSAERPEGSISTLTIQRTEQRDSAMYRCASSLVVGHSGKLFFGSGTQLSVL.

CDR3 coding DNA: TGTGCCAGTAGTGGGGGGACAGGGTCCCTCTACGAGCAGTACTTC. Amino acid sequence: CASSGGTGSLYEQYF. The V and J genes are TRBV19 and TRBJ2-7, with 9 bases aligning to TRBD1. Germline V gene sequence: CDR1 LNHDA, CDR2 SQIVND (reference sequence). V shed 5 bases and J 3 bases; nucleotides not matched to a gene: 8. The CDR3 totals 15 residues.

The V call is TRBV7-9, the J call TRBJ2-7; D not resolved. The length of the CDR3 is 11 residues. CDR1 is SEHNR, CDR2 FQNEAQ, per germline (reference sequence). The V end was cut by 2 bases, the J end by 6 bases, with 5 bases between. The CDR3 DNA sequence: TGTGCCAGCAGCTTATGGGGCGAGCAGTACTTC. Its protein is CASSLWGEQYF.

In this sample, this clone turned up a few times. CDR3 region: CASSLEATNEKLFF. CDR3 bases: TGCGCCAGCAGCTTGGAAGCAACTAATGAAAAACTGTTTTTT. The chain carries TRBV5-1 and TRBJ1-4, with unresolved D. Trimming pared 0 bases from V and 0 bases from J, leaving 3 bases between. The CDR3 totals 14 residues. In germline, CDR1 is SGHRS, CDR2 YFSETQ.

This clone was counted a single time. The chain uses TRBV11-2 and TRBJ2-3; 7 bases map to TRBD2. V dropped 7 bases and J dropped 1; count of bases not matched to a gene: 5. The CDR3 consists of 14 residues. Germline CDR1 reads SGHAT; CDR2 reads FQNNGV. CDR3 loop: CASTMGGGTDTQYF. The CDR3 coding sequence is TGTGCCAGCACTATGGGGGGGGGCACAGATACGCAGTATTTT.

The gene calls are TRBV18 and TRBJ1-5; 8 bases fit TRBD1. Germline CDR1 is KGHSH and CDR2 is LQKENI. The CDR3 totals 16 residues. The J segment lost 2 bases and the V segment lost 2 bases, leaving 5 bases of the junction unmatched. The CDR3 protein is CASSPETGAGNQPQHF. CDR3 sequence (DNA): TGTGCCAGCTCACCAGAGACAGGGGCTGGCAATCAGCCCCAGCATTTT.

The J gene is TRBJ1-2, the V gene TRBV25-1; TRBD1 matches 11 bases. The CDR3 is 16 residues long. The germline V gene encodes CDR1 MGHDK and CDR2 SYGVNS. V lost 6 bases to trimming and J lost 4 bases; unmatched junction nucleotides: 10. CDR3 in DNA: TGTGCCAGCAGCGACCCCGGGACAGGGGGAATCTATGGCTACACCTTC. Residues: CASSDPGTGGIYGYTF.

CDR3 region: CASSPREGGNTEAFF. Written as DNA, the CDR3 is TGCGCCAGCAGCCCGAGGGAGGGGGGGAACACTGAAGCTTTCTTT. The chain carries TRBV4-3 and TRBJ1-1, with D perhaps matching TRBD1 (6 bases). The CDR3 has 15 residues. V was trimmed by 4 bases and J by 1 base, leaving 13 bases between them. Germline V lookup: CDR1 LGHNA, CDR2 YSLEER.

The V and J genes are TRBV5-1 and TRBJ1-2; D is possibly TRBD1 (6 bases). With 4 bases removed from V and 8 bases from J, the gap between germline ends came to 30 bases. The germline CDR1 and CDR2 sequences are SGHRS and YFSETQ. This CDR3 region has 18 residues. The chain's CDR3 is CASSPGFGRTERLNGYTF. The CDR3, as DNA: TGCGCCAGCAGCCCGGGATTTGGAAGGACAGAACGTCTTAACGGCTACACCTTC.